The 11 T cell receptor beta chains presented below share a single source sample, sequenced in a study of blood T cell repertoires in COVID-19. Method: immunoSEQ multiplex PCR; TCRdb's copy keeps in-frame clones and lacks some. Counted here are 290,000 or so clones, about 89% occurring once; the ten biggest clones make up about 2.6%. Sequencing used PBMCs or T cells enriched from blood (not recorded which). All receptors derive from a woman in her late teens or twenties who had recovered from COVID-19.

The chain links TRBV7-2 to TRBJ2-7, with 9 bases matching TRBD2. The CDR3 is made up of 19 amino acids. V lost 5 bases and J lost 0; bases outside the gene matches: 17. In germline, CDR1 is SGHTA, CDR2 FQGNSA. This CDR3 is CASSPTRGTSRSSSYEQYF. As DNA, the CDR3 is TGTGCCAGCAGCCCTACGCGGGGGACTAGCCGATCGTCCTCCTACGAGCAGTACTTC. The full variable domain, in which reference TRBV7-2 and TRBJ2-7 provide the parts outside the CDR3, is GAGVSQSPSNKVTEKGKDVELRCDPISGHTALYWYRQSLGQGLEFLIYFQGNSAPDKSGLPSDRFSAERTGGSVSTLTIQRTQQEDSAVYLCASSPTRGTSRSSSYEQYFGPGTRLTVT.

The chain links TRBV19 to TRBJ2-7; 10 bases fit TRBD1. Germline loops: CDR1 LNHDA, CDR2 SQIVND (reference sequence). After removal of 4 bases from V and 4 bases from J, the junction contained 4 bases not matched to a gene. The CDR3 contains 14 residues. The CDR3 reads CASSRRQGAYEQYF. The CDR3 bases are TGTGCCAGTAGTAGAAGACAGGGGGCTTACGAGCAGTACTTC.

V and J are TRBV2 and TRBJ1-2; perhaps TRBD1 as D (5 bases). There are 13 residues in the CDR3. Germline V gives CDR1 SNHLY, CDR2 FYNNEI. Trimming shortened V by 5 bases and J by 3 bases, and 10 bases separated the two germline ends. The CDR3 here is CASSSDRDYGYTF. Here the CDR3 DNA reads TGTGCCAGCAGTTCAGACAGAGACTATGGCTACACCTTC.

The chain employs TRBV7-2 and TRBJ1-5, with D possibly TRBD1 on 5 matching bases. The germline gives CDR1 SGHTA, CDR2 FQGNSA. Trimming shortened V by 1 base and J by 3 bases, and 7 bases separated the two germline ends. The CDR3 is 14 residues long. CDR3 residues: CASSLGRANQPQHF. The CDR3 DNA reads as TGTGCCAGCAGCTTAGGCAGGGCCAATCAGCCCCAGCATTTT.

The chain couples TRBV30 to TRBJ1-6, with 9 positions matching TRBD1. The CDR3 spans 17 residues. J gave up 6 bases and V 5 bases, and 14 bases lay outside the gene matches. Germline CDR1 and CDR2: GTSNPN and SVGIG (reference sequence). CDR3: CAWLSPYRGRGNSPLHF. For the CDR3, the DNA is TGTGCCTGGCTTAGCCCATACAGGGGGCGCGGTAATTCACCCCTCCACTTT.

The rearrangement uses TRBV28 and TRBJ2-2; TRBD2 aligns across 8 bases. Germline CDR1 MDHEN, CDR2 SYDVKM. This CDR3 spans 14 amino acids. Unmatched junction bases numbered 4, after V lost 6 bases and J lost 4 bases. Here the CDR3 DNA reads TGTGCCAGCAGGTCGGGGGGGAGCACCGGGGAGCTGTTTTTT. It is translated as CASRSGGSTGELFF.

The table lists this clone with a few counts. The chain combines TRBV2 with TRBJ1-1; D perhaps matches TRBD1 (6 bases). Germline V gene lookup returns CDR1 SNHLY and CDR2 FYNNEI. Trimming shortened V by 2 bases and J by 3 bases, and 10 bases separated the two germline ends. The CDR3 has 14 residues. CDR3 sequence: CASSETRGYTEAFF. The DNA for the CDR3 is TGTGCCAGCAGTGAAACCAGGGGATACACTGAAGCTTTCTTT.

The J gene is TRBJ2-6, the V gene TRBV5-8, with a tentative D call TRBD2 (6 bases). With 4 bases removed from V and 5 bases from J, the gap between germline ends came to 13 bases. Germline CDR1 and CDR2: SGHTS and YDEGEE. This CDR3 is built from 15 residues. The CDR3 spells CASSPSAGRANVLTF. The DNA for the CDR3 is TGTGCCAGCAGCCCTTCGGCGGGGAGGGCCAACGTCCTGACTTTC.

The DNA of the CDR3 is TGTGCCACCAGCAGAGGTCAGGGACTAGCGGCGAACAATGAGCAGTTCTTC. Translated: CATSRGQGLAANNEQFF. This sequence joins TRBV15 and TRBJ2-1; 11 positions agree with TRBD2. This CDR3 contains 17 residues. Trimming at V came to 1 base and at J to 5 bases, leaving 7 bases not matched to a gene. Per germline, CDR1 LNHNV and CDR2 YYDKDF (reference sequence). Full variable domain (rest looked up from reference TRBV15 and TRBJ2-1): DAMVIQNPRYQVTQFGKPVTLSCSQTLNHNVMYWYQQKSSQAPKLLFHYYDKDFNNEADTPDNFQSRRPNTSFCFLDIRSPGLGDTAMYLCATSRGQGLAANNEQFFGPGTRLTVL.

The rearrangement links TRBV18 to TRBJ1-4; D gene uncertain. Germline V CDR1 and CDR2: KGHSH, LQKENI. There are 14 residues in the CDR3. V dropped 2 bases and J dropped 3 bases, with 7 bases sitting between them. CDR3 residues: CASSPVTANEKLFF. For the CDR3, the DNA is TGTGCCAGCTCACCAGTAACGGCTAATGAAAAACTGTTTTTT.

J is TRBJ1-3 and V is TRBV9; TRBD1 is a possible D gene (5 bases). Germline CDR1 is SGDLS and CDR2 is YYNGEE. This CDR3 has 17 residues. V was shortened by 3 bases and J by 0 bases, with 16 bases between the two germline ends. CDR3 nucleotides: TGTGCCAGCAGCGCCCACAGGAACGTCCGCTCTGGAAACACCATATATTTT. It is translated as CASSAHRNVRSGNTIYF.